One and the same sample provided the 14 T cell receptor beta chains below, sequenced in a study of OX40 agonist ivuxolimab in advanced cancers. Libraries were prepared by immunoSEQ multiplex PCR; TCRdb keeps only in-frame clonotypes and omits some of them. This table holds under 85,000 clones, 90% found once. The starting material was CD4+ or CD8+ T cells sorted from blood, obtained in a trial of the OX40 agonist ivuxolimab. The receptor set was obtained from an adult with an advanced solid tumor such as melanoma, head and neck, liver or kidney cancer.

The CDR3 DNA sequence: TGTGCCAGCAGTGGGCTGGGGGCAGGATCACCCCTCCACTTT. Translated: CASSGLGAGSPLHF. The genes are TRBV2 and TRBJ1-6; tentatively, D is TRBD1 (6 bases). Per germline, CDR1 SNHLY and CDR2 FYNNEI. V lost 4 bases, J lost 10 bases, and 14 bases lay in between. The CDR3 has 14 residues.

CDR3 amino acids: CASSLSPAYEQYF. CDR3 coding DNA: TGTGCCAGCAGTTTATCCCCCGCGTACGAGCAGTACTTC. The chain has TRBV28 and TRBJ2-7; D unclear. V lost 1 base, J lost 4 bases, and 8 bases lay in between. The CDR3 length is 13 residues. Germline V gene sequence: CDR1 MDHEN, CDR2 SYDVKM.

The V call is TRBV5-1, the J call TRBJ2-1, with a possible D match to TRBD2 (5 bases). The CDR3 has 14 residues. Trimming stripped 4 bases from V and 9 bases from J, with 17 bases between. Germline V CDR1 and CDR2: SGHRS, YFSETQ. The CDR3 DNA sequence: TGCGCCAGCAGCCCCCCTGGGAGTAGGAGTGAGCAGTTCTTC. Translated: CASSPPGSRSEQFF. Looking up the rest from reference TRBV5-1 and TRBJ2-1 gives the full variable domain: KAGVTQTPRYLIKTRGQQVTLSCSPISGHRSVSWYQQTPGQGLQFLFEYFSETQRNKGNFPGRFSGRQFSNSRSEMNVSTLELGDSALYLCASSPPGSRSEQFFGPGTRLTVL.

The CDR3 bases are TGCGCCAGCAGCCAAGATTCAGGACTAGCGGGAGTTGAGACCCAGTACTTC. It translates to CASSQDSGLAGVETQYF. V gene TRBV4-3 combines with J gene TRBJ2-5; TRBD2 aligns across 13 bases. Trimming at V came to 0 bases and at J to 5 bases, leaving 6 bases not matched to a gene. The CDR3 extends over 17 amino acids. Germline V CDR1 and CDR2: LGHNA, YSLEER.

The chain has TRBV19 and TRBJ2-1; 7 positions agree with TRBD2. This CDR3 comprises 14 residues. V shed 5 bases, J shed 1 base, and the junction held 2 bases outside the gene matches. Per germline, CDR1 LNHDA and CDR2 SQIVND (reference sequence). DNA for the CDR3: TGTGCCAGTAGTGGGGGAGGGTCCTACAATGAGCAGTTCTTC. The encoded protein is CASSGGGSYNEQFF.

As DNA, the CDR3 is TGTGCCAGCAGTTACTCGAGGGACAGGGGGCGAGATACGCAGTATTTT. Its protein product is CASSYSRDRGRDTQYF. The chain combines TRBV6-5 with TRBJ2-3, with 12 bases matching TRBD1. The CDR3 totals 16 residues. Germline lookup yields CDR1 MNHEY and CDR2 SVGAGI. The junction had 3 bases not matched to a gene; V was cut back by 0 bases and J by 5 bases.

There are a few counts of this clone. J is TRBJ1-2 and V is TRBV20-1; D gene uncertain. This CDR3 is 11 amino acids long. Trimming removed 0 bases at V and 7 bases at J, with 6 bases between. CDR1 DFQATT and CDR2 SNEGSKA come from the germline V gene (reference sequence). The CDR3, as DNA: TGCAGTGCTAGAGATCTGGCTGGCTACACCTTC. It yields the protein CSARDLAGYTF.

The chain links TRBV28 to TRBJ2-7; the match to TRBD1 covers 8 bases. The V and J ends lost 6 bases and 4 bases, in that order; junction bases with no gene match: 11. The CDR3 extends over 15 amino acids. The germline gives CDR1 MDHEN, CDR2 SYDVKM. The CDR3 DNA reads TGTGCCAGCAGCCACTGGGACAGGCCGCGGTACGAGCAGTACTTC. Amino acids: CASSHWDRPRYEQYF.

The rearrangement uses TRBV19 and TRBJ1-4; TRBD1 matches 7 bases. J was trimmed by 7 bases and V by 4 bases; bases with no gene match: 3. The V gene's germline CDR1 is LNHDA and CDR2 SQIVND (reference sequence). There are 13 residues in the CDR3. The CDR3 sequence: CASSRDRTEKLFF. The CDR3, as DNA: TGTGCCAGTAGTAGGGACAGAACTGAAAAACTGTTTTTT.

J is TRBJ1-4 and V is TRBV28; D is unclear. The V end lost 2 bases, the J end lost 4 bases, and 8 bases lay between the germline ends. The CDR3 spans 14 residues. Germline CDR1 reads MDHEN; CDR2 reads SYDVKM. CDR3 region: CASSLGDHNEKLFF. CDR3 DNA sequence: TGTGCCAGCAGTTTAGGTGATCATAATGAAAAACTGTTTTTT.

The chain has TRBV10-3 and TRBJ2-7; D not certain. V was clipped by 2 bases and J by 3 bases, with 8 bases between them. This CDR3 region has 13 residues. Looked up from germline, CDR1 is ENHRY and CDR2 is SYGVKD. CDR3 sequence (DNA): TGTGCCATCAGTGAGACTACGAACTACGAGCAGTACTTC. It specifies CAISETTNYEQYF.

The count of this clone is one. The genes are TRBV7-9 and TRBJ2-3; TRBD2 aligns across 7 bases. This CDR3 contains 15 residues. Germline CDR1 and CDR2: SEHNR and FQNEAQ (reference sequence). The junction had 11 bases not matched to a gene; V was cut back by 5 bases and J by 6 bases. The CDR3 reads CASSRDYGPVDTQYF. The CDR3 DNA is TGTGCCAGCAGCCGGGACTACGGGCCTGTTGATACGCAGTATTTT.

The chain uses TRBV7-2 and TRBJ1-5; possible D gene TRBD1, 6 bases. V was pared by 5 bases and J by 7 bases, with 12 bases between. CDR3 length: 13 residues. The germline V gene has CDR1 SGHTA and CDR2 FQGNSA. The DNA for the CDR3 is TGTGCCAGCAGCGCCGGGGGGGGCCAGCCCCAGCATTTT. This encodes CASSAGGGQPQHF.

This sequence joins TRBV28 and TRBJ2-3; D uncertain. V was clipped by 2 bases and J by 8 bases, with 8 bases between them. The CDR3 length is 12 residues. The germline gives CDR1 MDHEN, CDR2 SYDVKM. This CDR3 reads CASSLGQPTQYF. The CDR3 region has the DNA TGTGCCAGCAGTTTAGGGCAGCCTACGCAGTATTTT.